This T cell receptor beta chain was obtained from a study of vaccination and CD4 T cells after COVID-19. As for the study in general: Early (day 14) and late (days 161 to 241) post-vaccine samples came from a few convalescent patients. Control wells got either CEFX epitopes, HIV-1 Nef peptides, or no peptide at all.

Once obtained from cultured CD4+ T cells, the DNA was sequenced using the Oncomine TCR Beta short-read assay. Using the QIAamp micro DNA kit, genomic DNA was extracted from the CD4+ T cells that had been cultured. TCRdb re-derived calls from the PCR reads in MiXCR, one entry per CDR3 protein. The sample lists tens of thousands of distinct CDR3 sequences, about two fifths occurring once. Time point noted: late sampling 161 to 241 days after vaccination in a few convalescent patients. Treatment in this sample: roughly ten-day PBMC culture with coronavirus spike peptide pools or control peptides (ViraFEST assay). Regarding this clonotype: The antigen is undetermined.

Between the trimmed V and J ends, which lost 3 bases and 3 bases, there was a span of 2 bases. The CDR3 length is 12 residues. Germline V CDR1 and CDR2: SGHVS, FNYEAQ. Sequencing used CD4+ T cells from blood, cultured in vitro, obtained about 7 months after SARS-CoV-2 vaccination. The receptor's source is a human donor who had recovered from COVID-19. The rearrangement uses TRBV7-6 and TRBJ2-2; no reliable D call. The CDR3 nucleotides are TGTGCCAGCAGCTTTCACACCGGGGAGCTGTTTTTT. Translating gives CASSFHTGELFF.